This TCR beta chain was observed in a study of vaccination and CD4 T cells after COVID-19. Study as a whole: Nine convalescent patients had mild and one had severe PCR-confirmed SARS-CoV-2 disease. The convalescents were made up of six males and four females, two of whom were Hispanic.

Sample treatment: 10-day PBMC culture with coronavirus spike peptide pools or control peptides (ViraFEST assay). Half-medium changes with fresh IL-2 medium occurred on days 3 and 7. Comment on this clonotype: The antigen is undetermined.

The CDR3 runs 15 residues. The germline CDR1 and CDR2 sequences are KGHSH and LQKENI. Losses at the gene ends were 3 bases for V and 1 base for J; bases not matched to a gene: 1. An Oncomine TCR Beta short-read assay was used to sequence the DNA from cultured CD4+ T cells. From CD4+ T cells that had been cultured, genomic DNA was extracted. TCRdb re-called the PCR reads through MiXCR, storing one row per CDR3 protein. The top ten hold approximately 12% of the sample, which has 13,000 or so distinct CDR3 sequences, roughly 60% seen once. This clonotype was obtained from a human donor who had recovered from COVID-19. Material for sequencing was CD4+ T cells from blood, cultured in vitro. This chain links TRBV18 with TRBJ1-1; 11 bases match TRBD1. The CDR3 coding sequence is TGTGCCAGCTCACCCGGACAGGGGGCGAACACTGAAGCTTTCTTT. It translates to CASSPGQGANTEAFF.